This T cell receptor (beta chain) was captured in a study of immune heterogeneity within non-small cell lung tumors. Each sample used 550 to 650 ng of genomic DNA from bulk tumor tissue. Several widely spaced biopsies per primary tumor were taken during surgery. The study enrolled patients with untreated, newly diagnosed non-small cell lung cancer who underwent curative surgery. This clonotype was seen a few times. V shed 2 bases and J shed 13 bases, with 9 bases lying between them. CDR1 and CDR2 (germline): SEHNR, FQNEAQ (reference sequence). This CDR3 is 12 amino acids long. The TCR beta CDR3 region was amplified by multiplex PCR employing 32 V and 13 J primers. A single record per CDR3 protein comes from TCRdb applying MiXCR to the multiplex PCR reads. The repertoire has about 12,000 distinct CDR3 sequences, roughly 22% of them found once; the top ten carry under 5.5%.

The sample taken for sequencing was lung tumor tissue. The origin of this receptor is a man in his 60s with non-small cell lung cancer. The rearrangement uses TRBV7-9 and TRBJ1-6; weak D call: TRBD1 (5 bases). CDR3 amino acids: CASSLLRGPLHF. In DNA form, the CDR3 reads TGTGCCAGCAGCTTATTGAGGGGCCCCCTCCACTTT.